These 19 T cell receptor beta chains were all obtained from the same sample, sequenced in a study of blood T cell repertoires in COVID-19 (TCRdb year 2020). The library came from the immunoSEQ multiplex PCR assay. TCRdb mirrors the immuneACCESS table, restricted to in-frame sequences. Some clones are absent from its copies; in checked studies, under half trace to an unresolved V gene, and the reason for the others is unknown. Within this sample are some 350,000 clones, with about 90% of them counted one time only. Together, the top ten hold around 3% of the sample. The sequenced sample consisted of peripheral blood. Receptors were obtained from a woman aged 25 to 45 with COVID-19, enrolled during active disease.

The chain uses TRBV7-9 and TRBJ2-5; D is unclear. Germline values: CDR1 SEHNR, CDR2 FQNEAQ (reference sequence). Between the trimmed V and J ends, which lost 5 bases and 4 bases, there was a span of 11 bases. This CDR3 comprises 13 residues. The CDR3 sequence: CASSRSSGETQYF. The CDR3 DNA follows: TGTGCCAGCAGCCGATCTTCGGGAGAGACCCAGTACTTC.

The V gene is TRBV5-1, the J gene TRBJ2-2, with D possibly TRBD1 on 6 matching bases. In germline, CDR1 is SGHRS, CDR2 YFSETQ. The CDR3 consists of 16 residues. V lost 0 bases, J lost 0 bases, and 9 bases lay in between. For the CDR3, the DNA is TGCGCCAGCAGCTTGGGATACAGGGCGAACACCGGGGAGCTGTTTTTT. Protein: CASSLGYRANTGELFF. Full variable domain (outside the CDR3, taken from reference TRBV5-1 and TRBJ2-2): KAGVTQTPRYLIKTRGQQVTLSCSPISGHRSVSWYQQTPGQGLQFLFEYFSETQRNKGNFPGRFSGRQFSNSRSEMNVSTLELGDSALYLCASSLGYRANTGELFFGEGSRLTVL.

This clone has a handful of counts. V and J are TRBV6-5 and TRBJ1-1, with D possibly being TRBD1 (5 bases). Trimming pared 7 bases from V and 2 bases from J, leaving 14 bases between. There are 14 residues in the CDR3. CDR1 and CDR2 (germline): MNHEY, SVGAGI. CDR3 region: CASMTTEFNTEAFF. DNA of the CDR3: TGTGCCAGCATGACGACAGAGTTTAACACTGAAGCTTTCTTT.

This chain connects TRBV11-2 to TRBJ1-4, with 8 bases that match TRBD1. The CDR3 totals 12 residues. Looked up from germline, CDR1 is SGHAT and CDR2 is FQNNGV. After removal of 1 base from V and 12 bases from J, the junction contained 1 base not matched to a gene. In DNA, the CDR3 is TGTGCCAGCAGCTTAGTACAGGGGGAACTGTTTTTT. This sequence encodes CASSLVQGELFF.

The chain employs TRBV7-8 and TRBJ2-7; D uncertain. Deletions cut 3 bases from V and 5 bases from J, with 23 bases between. Per germline, CDR1 SGHVS and CDR2 FQNEAQ. The CDR3 length is 17 residues. CDR3 protein: CASSFPSSDDNTHEQYF. In DNA form, the CDR3 reads TGTGCCAGCAGCTTTCCCTCCTCAGACGACAATACCCACGAGCAGTACTTC.

The chain couples TRBV9 to TRBJ1-1; no clear D gene. Trimming took 0 bases from V and 2 from J, leaving 20 bases between them. Looked up from germline, CDR1 is SGDLS and CDR2 is YYNGEE. The length of the CDR3 is 18 residues. This chain's CDR3 is CASSVGPGGLLDNTEAFF. For the CDR3, the DNA is TGTGCCAGCAGCGTAGGGCCGGGAGGGCTTTTAGATAACACTGAAGCTTTCTTT.

The chain links TRBV5-5 to TRBJ1-4; the match to TRBD1 covers 8 bases. The CDR3 spans 14 residues. Germline V gives CDR1 SGHKS, CDR2 YYEKEE (reference sequence). The junction had 4 bases not matched to a gene; V was cut back by 4 bases and J by 5 bases. The CDR3 here is CASSAGQGNEKLFF. Here the CDR3 DNA reads TGTGCCAGCAGCGCCGGACAGGGAAATGAAAAACTGTTTTTT.

The chain has TRBV6-6 and TRBJ2-3; maybe TRBD1 (5 bases). This CDR3 comprises 14 residues. Germline-derived CDR1 and CDR2 are MNHNY and SVGAGI (reference sequence). V was cut by 6 bases and J by 5 bases, with 15 bases left in between. For the CDR3, the DNA is TGTGCCAGCAGAAGAAAAGGGGCCCTAGATACGCAGTATTTT. It codes for CASRRKGALDTQYF.

The chain couples TRBV2 to TRBJ2-7; 13 bases line up with TRBD2. The V gene's germline CDR1 is SNHLY and CDR2 FYNNEI. This CDR3 contains 15 residues. V was clipped by 8 bases and J by 4 bases; unmatched bases: 8. The CDR3 sequence: CASGRGTSGVYEQYV. CDR3 DNA sequence: TGTGCCAGCGGGCGGGGGACTAGCGGGGTATACGAGCAGTACGTC.

The rearrangement joins TRBV6-6 to TRBJ1-3, with 7 bases aligning to TRBD1. The V gene end was trimmed by 5 bases and the J gene end by 0 bases; junction bases not matched to a gene: 4. The CDR3 runs to 15 residues. Germline V gene data show CDR1 as MNHNY and CDR2 as SVGAGI (reference sequence). The CDR3 DNA sequence: TGTGCCAGCAGTCGGGACAGCCTCTCTGGAAACACCATATATTTT. Its translation: CASSRDSLSGNTIYF.

This clone was seen only once. The V gene is TRBV7-9, the J gene TRBJ2-5; D gene unclear. The CDR3 consists of 15 residues. CDR1 and CDR2 (germline): SEHNR, FQNEAQ (reference sequence). The V end was cut by 1 base, the J end by 2 bases, with 11 bases between. CDR3 residues: CASSLVAVHQETQYF. The CDR3 DNA reads as TGTGCCAGCAGCTTAGTGGCAGTTCATCAAGAGACCCAGTACTTC.

Only a few counts were recorded for this clone. The DNA for the CDR3 is TGTGCCAGCAGTTTCGTTACGGACACCATATATTTT. It specifies CASSFVTDTIYF. The gene calls are TRBV12-3 or TRBV12-4 and TRBJ1-3; no clear D. This CDR3 region has 12 residues. Trimming stripped 3 bases from V and 8 bases from J, with 8 bases between.

This rearrangement joins TRBV7-2 to TRBJ2-5, with 12 nucleotides matching TRBD2. The trim removed 5 bases at V and 6 bases at J, leaving 19 bases unmatched. CDR3 size: 19 residues. Per germline, CDR1 SGHTA and CDR2 FQGNSA. The CDR3, as DNA: TGTGCCAGCAGCCCGATCCGGACTAGCGGGACTCAACCTGGGAAGACCCAGTACTTC. It is translated as CASSPIRTSGTQPGKTQYF.

V and J are TRBV7-9 and TRBJ1-1; no clear D. This CDR3 region has 14 residues. V shed 3 bases and J shed 1 base, with 9 bases lying between them. Germline-derived CDR1 and CDR2 are SEHNR and FQNEAQ (reference sequence). CDR3: CASSFQTQNTEAFF. The CDR3, as DNA: TGTGCCAGCAGCTTCCAGACACAGAACACTGAAGCTTTCTTT.

The chain is built from TRBV4-3 and TRBJ2-3; D unclear. CDR1 is LGHNA and CDR2 is YSLEER in the germline V gene. V lost 0 bases to trimming and J lost 2 bases, with 12 bases between them. This CDR3 is 16 amino acids long. The CDR3 is CASSQDRRRYTDTQYF. For the CDR3, the DNA is TGCGCCAGCAGCCAAGATAGGCGGCGATACACAGATACGCAGTATTTT.

This chain joins TRBV29-1 and TRBJ2-1; 7 bases match TRBD2. The CDR3 spans 13 residues. The V segment lost 7 bases and the J segment 5 bases; nucleotides outside the gene matches: 8. Per germline, CDR1 SQVTM and CDR2 ANQGSEA. CDR3 in DNA: TGCAGCGCCCGTGGCGGGGGTAACAATGAGCAGTTCTTC. Amino acid sequence: CSARGGGNNEQFF.

This clone showed up just once. CDR3 sequence: CASSQSRGDYEQYF. As DNA, the CDR3 is TGTGCCAGCAGCCAATCCAGGGGGGACTACGAGCAGTACTTC. The V gene is TRBV4-2, the J gene TRBJ2-7, with TRBD1 as a possible D gene (7 bases). The CDR3 has 14 residues. V dropped 2 bases and J dropped 3 bases, with 11 bases sitting between them. Looked up from germline, CDR1 is LGHNA and CDR2 is YNFKEQ.

V and J are TRBV4-1 and TRBJ1-2; D ambiguous. The CDR3 is made up of 14 amino acids. Looked up from germline, CDR1 is MGHRA and CDR2 is YSYEKL. Between the trimmed V and J ends, which lost 4 bases and 7 bases, there was a span of 16 bases. This CDR3 is CASSPGTGSTGYTF. CDR3 in DNA: TGCGCCAGCAGCCCAGGAACGGGATCCACTGGCTACACCTTC.

The chain couples TRBV6-5 to TRBJ2-1, with D possibly matching TRBD1 (6 bases). The germline V gene has CDR1 MNHEY and CDR2 SVGAGI. This CDR3 is built from 14 residues. The V end was cut by 6 bases, the J end by 3 bases, with 12 bases between. CDR3: CASSHRDNYNEQFF. In DNA, the CDR3 is TGTGCCAGCAGCCACCGGGACAACTACAATGAGCAGTTCTTC.